Sequencing of this T cell receptor beta chain was carried out in a study of metastatic and nonmetastatic thyroid tumors. Original analysis: What underpinned the distant-metastasis classifier for papillary thyroid cancer was the set of CDR3 differences across clinicopathological groups. TCRdb re-processed the PCR reads through MiXCR. In this record, the V and J calls reflect TCRdb's handling and not the investigators' own analysis. This table holds tens of thousands of clones, just under 15% found once. All patients were untreated before thyroid surgery. Germline V gene sequence: CDR1 MNHEY, CDR2 SVGAGI. This CDR3 region has 17 residues. V lost 0 bases, J lost 0 bases, and 11 bases lay in between. This clone came up many times.

Material: blood. This chain uses TRBV6-5 with TRBJ1-4; a weak D match, TRBD1 (6 bases). This receptor was taken from a female donor with papillary thyroid cancer or a benign thyroid nodule (not recorded which). Some clones in this sample may be carry-over from other donors' samples. CDR3 in amino acids: CASSYSTGPATNEKLFF. CDR3 nucleotides: TGTGCCAGCAGTTACTCGACAGGCCCGGCAACTAATGAAAAACTGTTTTTT.